The present TCR beta chain was sequenced within a study of molecular identifiers for immune sequencing clone quantification. This clonotype was detected ten times or more. Its antigen is unidentified. TCRdb re-called the PCR reads with MiXCR, one entry per CDR3 protein. The table lists tens of thousands of distinct CDR3 sequences, about 18% of them singletons, with around 7% in the top ten. Study results and limitations: Clone sizes could be underestimated for highly expanded clones when identical TCR molecules share a barcode.

Specimen: naive CD8+ T cells from blood, with Jurkat cell RNA spiked in. The subset is: FACS-sorted CD8+CD4-CCR7+CD45RA+ naive T cells. This clonotype originated in a human donor in good health. Some libraries in this study had Jurkat cell RNA spiked in.

CDR3 nucleotide sequence: TGTGCCAGCAGCCCAACGATGGGGAGTGAGCAGTTCTTC. Protein sequence: CASSPTMGSEQFF. The chain combines TRBV7-9 with TRBJ2-1, with D possibly being TRBD2 (5 bases). The germline CDR1 and CDR2 sequences are SEHNR and FQNEAQ (reference sequence). This CDR3 comprises 13 residues. V lost 5 bases and J lost 9, with 14 bases in between.